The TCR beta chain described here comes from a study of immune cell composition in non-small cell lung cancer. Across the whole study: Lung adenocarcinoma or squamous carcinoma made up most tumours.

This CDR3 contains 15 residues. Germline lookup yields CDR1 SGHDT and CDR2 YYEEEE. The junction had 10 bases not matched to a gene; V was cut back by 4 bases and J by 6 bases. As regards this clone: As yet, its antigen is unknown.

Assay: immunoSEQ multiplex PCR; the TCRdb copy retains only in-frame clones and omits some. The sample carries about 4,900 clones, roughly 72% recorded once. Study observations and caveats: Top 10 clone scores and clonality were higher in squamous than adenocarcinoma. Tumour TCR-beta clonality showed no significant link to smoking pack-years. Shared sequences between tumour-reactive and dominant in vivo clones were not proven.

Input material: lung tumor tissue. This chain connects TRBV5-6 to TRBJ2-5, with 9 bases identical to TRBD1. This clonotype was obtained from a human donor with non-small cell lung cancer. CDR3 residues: CASSGLRTGEKTQYF. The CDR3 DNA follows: TGTGCCAGCAGCGGCCTTAGGACAGGGGAAAAGACCCAGTACTTC.